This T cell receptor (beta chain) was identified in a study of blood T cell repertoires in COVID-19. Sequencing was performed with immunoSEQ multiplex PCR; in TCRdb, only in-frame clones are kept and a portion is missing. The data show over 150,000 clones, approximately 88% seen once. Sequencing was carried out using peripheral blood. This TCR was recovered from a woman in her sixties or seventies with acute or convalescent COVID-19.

The CDR3 nucleotides are TGTGCCAGTGCGTGGACAGGAGACAATGAGCAGTTCTTC. As protein: CASAWTGDNEQFF. The chain links TRBV19 to TRBJ2-1; 7 bases map to TRBD1. The CDR3 sequence is 13 residues long. Germline V CDR1 and CDR2: LNHDA, SQIVND (reference sequence). V lost 8 bases to trimming and J lost 5 bases; unmatched junction nucleotides: 6.